This T cell receptor beta chain was sequenced in a study of blood T cell repertoires in COVID-19. Only in-frame clones appear in the TCRdb table, and some are missing; sequencing was by immunoSEQ multiplex PCR. The data show 210,000 or so clones, with around 85% seen just once and about 2.2% held by the top ten. Material: peripheral blood. This clonotype was sampled from a woman in her forties or fifties with acute or convalescent COVID-19.

The CDR3 nucleotides read TGTGCCAGCTCACCAGCGTCACTTAACACTGAAGCTTTCTTT. Encoded protein: CASSPASLNTEAFF. The chain has TRBV18 and TRBJ1-1; D not resolved. The germline V and J ends were trimmed by 2 bases and 2 bases, with 9 bases remaining between them. CDR1 is KGHSH and CDR2 is LQKENI in the germline V gene. The CDR3 length is 14 residues.